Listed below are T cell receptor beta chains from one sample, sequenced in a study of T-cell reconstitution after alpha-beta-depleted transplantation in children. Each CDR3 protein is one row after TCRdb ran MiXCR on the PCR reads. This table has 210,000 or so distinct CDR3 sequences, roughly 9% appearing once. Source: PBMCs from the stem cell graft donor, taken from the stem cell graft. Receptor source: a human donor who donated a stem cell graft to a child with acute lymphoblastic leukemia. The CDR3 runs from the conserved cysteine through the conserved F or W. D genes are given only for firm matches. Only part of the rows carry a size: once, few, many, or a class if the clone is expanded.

TGTGCCAGCAGTGCCCTTCCAGGGGGGCTAACTGAAGCTTTCTTT	CASSALPGGLTEAFF	.	TRBD1	TRBV6-4	TRBJ1-1
TGCGCCAGCAGGGACCCGGGGTCCAAAAACATTCAGTACTTC	CASRDPGSKNIQYF	many	.	TRBV10-2	TRBJ2-4
TGCAGTGCTAGTCGGGGACTAGCGGGGGGGTCGGGAGAGCAGTACTTC	CSASRGLAGGSGEQYF	many	TRBD2	TRBV20-1	TRBJ2-7
TGTGCCAGCAGCGCGATGGGGACAGAAAACACCGGGGAGCTGTTTTTT	CASSAMGTENTGELFF	few	TRBD1	TRBV6-2/TRBV6-3	TRBJ2-2
TGTGCCAGCAGTTTATCCGGGGCCGGGGGGAATGAGCAGTTCTTC	CASSLSGAGGNEQFF	few	TRBD2	TRBV6-2/TRBV6-3	TRBJ2-1
TGTGCCAGCAGACCCGGGGCCCCTGACGAGCAGTACTTC	CASRPGAPDEQYF	.	.	TRBV6-2/TRBV6-3	TRBJ2-7
TGTGCCAGCAGTTACTTGGTTACAGGACAGGGGTCGGACACCATATATTTT	CASSYLVTGQGSDTIYF	few	TRBD1	TRBV9	TRBJ1-3
TGCAGCGTTGAACTGGGGGGGGTCTCCTCCGAGCAGTACTTC	CSVELGGVSSEQYF	.	TRBD2	TRBV29-1	TRBJ2-7
TGTGCCAGCAGTTACTGGTCTCCCACCAACACTGAAGCTTTCTTT	CASSYWSPTNTEAFF	.	.	TRBV6-2/TRBV6-3	TRBJ1-1
TGTGCCAGCAGCTTGATATTCCCCGGCGCGGGGGGGAGCTCCTACGAGCAGTACTTC	CASSLIFPGAGGSSYEQYF	.	TRBD2	TRBV11-2	TRBJ2-7
TGTGCCAGCAGCCGGGGACACTTGTCCGGGAATGAGCAGTTCTTC	CASSRGHLSGNEQFF	.	.	TRBV3-1	TRBJ2-1
TGTGCCAGCAGCTTAGAACAGGACTTCAGCTCCTACGAGCAGTACTTC	CASSLEQDFSSYEQYF	.	.	TRBV7-2	TRBJ2-7
TGCGCCAGCAGCCAAGATCCAGGAGGAGGAGGTGAAAAACTGTTTTTT	CASSQDPGGGGEKLFF	.	.	TRBV4-1	TRBJ1-4
TGCAGTGCTCGAGGCGGGGGGCGCACAGATACGCAGTATTTT	CSARGGGRTDTQYF	.	TRBD2	TRBV20-1	TRBJ2-3
TGCAGCACTCAAAAGGGGTTTGCAGAGACCCAGTACTTC	CSTQKGFAETQYF	many	.	TRBV29-1	TRBJ2-5
TGTGCCAGCACCGGACGGTATAATTCACCCCTCCACTTT	CASTGRYNSPLHF	few	.	TRBV27	TRBJ1-6
TGTGCCAGCCAGGGCGGCTATGGCTACACCTTC	CASQGGYGYTF	.	.	TRBV28	TRBJ1-2
TGCAGTGCTAGAGATAGTCGGACCCAAGAGACCCAGTACTTC	CSARDSRTQETQYF	few	.	TRBV20-1	TRBJ2-5
TGTGCCAGCAGCTCGGGACAGGGGCACACTGAAGCTTTCTTT	CASSSGQGHTEAFF	.	TRBD1	TRBV7-9	TRBJ1-1
TGTGCCAGCTCACGACAGGGCGGCGAGCAGTATTTT	CASSRQGGEQYF	few	TRBD1	TRBV18	TRBJ2-3
TGTGCCAGCAGTTACTCTCCAAGCGACTACGAGCAGTACTTC	CASSYSPSDYEQYF	few	.	TRBV6-5	TRBJ2-7
TGTGCCATCAAAGGGACGGACCAAGAGACCCAGTACTTC	CAIKGTDQETQYF	many	.	TRBV10-3	TRBJ2-5
TGTGCCATCAGTGAGCCGGGACAGGTAACCACGGGAGGAAACACCATATATTTT	CAISEPGQVTTGGNTIYF	.	TRBD1	TRBV10-3	TRBJ1-3
TGTGCCAGCAGCTTAGACGCTAGCGGGGGCCGGGAGACCCAGTACTTC	CASSLDASGGRETQYF	few	TRBD2	TRBV7-2	TRBJ2-5
TGTGCCAGCAGCCTGGGATATGAGCAGTTCTTC	CASSLGYEQFF	.	.	TRBV14	TRBJ2-1
TGTGCCAGCAGTACAGGGATGGCGGTAAGGGGGGGGGCCCCCAACGAGCAGTACTTC	CASSTGMAVRGGAPNEQYF	few	.	TRBV27	TRBJ2-7
TGCGCCAGCAGCTCGAGGGGGATCAAGACAGATACGCAGTATTTT	CASSSRGIKTDTQYF	many	.	TRBV5-1	TRBJ2-3
TGTGCCACCAGCAGAGGACAGGGGAGAATGAACACTGAAGCTTTCTTT	CATSRGQGRMNTEAFF	few	TRBD1	TRBV15	TRBJ1-1
TGCAGCGTTGGTTCCGTTAGTTTTTGGGACAGGGGGCAGTTCTTC	CSVGSVSFWDRGQFF	many	TRBD1	TRBV29-1	TRBJ2-1
TGTGCCAGCAGCTTAAATCCCCCCCCGAGTTCGGCCAAAAACATTCAGTACTTC	CASSLNPPPSSAKNIQYF	few	.	TRBV11-2	TRBJ2-4